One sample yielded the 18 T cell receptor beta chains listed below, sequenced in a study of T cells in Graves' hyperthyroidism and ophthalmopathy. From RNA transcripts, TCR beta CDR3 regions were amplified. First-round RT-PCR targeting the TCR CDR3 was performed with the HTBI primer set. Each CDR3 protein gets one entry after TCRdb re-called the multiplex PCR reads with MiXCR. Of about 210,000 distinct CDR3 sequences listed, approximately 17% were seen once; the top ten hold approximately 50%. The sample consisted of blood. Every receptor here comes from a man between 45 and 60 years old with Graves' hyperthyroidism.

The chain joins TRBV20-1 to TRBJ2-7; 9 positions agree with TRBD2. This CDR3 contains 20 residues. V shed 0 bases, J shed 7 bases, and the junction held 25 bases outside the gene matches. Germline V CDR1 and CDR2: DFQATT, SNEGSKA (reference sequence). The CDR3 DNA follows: TGCAGTGCTAGAGACCTGTTTCGAAGTTTAACCCAGCGGGAGGCGGAAGAGCAGTACTTC. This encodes CSARDLFRSLTQREAEEQYF.

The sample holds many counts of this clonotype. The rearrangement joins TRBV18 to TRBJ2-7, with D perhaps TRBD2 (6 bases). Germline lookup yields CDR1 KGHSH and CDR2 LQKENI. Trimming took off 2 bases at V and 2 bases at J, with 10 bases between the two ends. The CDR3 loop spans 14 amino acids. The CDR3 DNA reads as TGTGCCAGCTCACCAAGGAGGGGACCCTACGAGCAGTACTTC. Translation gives CASSPRRGPYEQYF.

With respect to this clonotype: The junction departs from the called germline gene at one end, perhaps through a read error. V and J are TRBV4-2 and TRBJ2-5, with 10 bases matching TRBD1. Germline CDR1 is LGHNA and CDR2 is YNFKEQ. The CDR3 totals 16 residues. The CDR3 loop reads CAGSRWGQGPRETQYF. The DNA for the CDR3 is TGTGCCGGCAGCCGATGGGGACAGGGGCCGAGGGAGACCCAGTACTTC.

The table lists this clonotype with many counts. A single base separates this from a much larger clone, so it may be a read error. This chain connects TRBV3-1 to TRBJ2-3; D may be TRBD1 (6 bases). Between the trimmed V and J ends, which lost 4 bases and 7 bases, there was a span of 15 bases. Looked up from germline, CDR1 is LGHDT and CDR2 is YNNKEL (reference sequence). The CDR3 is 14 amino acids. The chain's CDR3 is CASSLSGQLNTQYF. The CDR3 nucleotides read TGTGCCAGCAGCCTATCGGGACAATTAAATACGCAGTATTTT.

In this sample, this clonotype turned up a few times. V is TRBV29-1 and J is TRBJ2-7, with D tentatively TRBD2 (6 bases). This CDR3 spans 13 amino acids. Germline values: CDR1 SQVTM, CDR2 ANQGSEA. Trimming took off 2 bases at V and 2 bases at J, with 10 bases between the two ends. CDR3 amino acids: CSVELAKPYEQYF. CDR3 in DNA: TGCAGCGTTGAACTAGCGAAACCCTACGAGCAGTACTTC.

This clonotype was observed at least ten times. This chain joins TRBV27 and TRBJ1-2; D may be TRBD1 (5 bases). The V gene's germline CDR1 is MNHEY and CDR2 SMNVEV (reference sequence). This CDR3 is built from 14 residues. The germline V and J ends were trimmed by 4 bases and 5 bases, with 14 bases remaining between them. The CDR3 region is CASSWDRLGYGYTF. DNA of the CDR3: TGTGCCAGCAGTTGGGACCGATTGGGGTATGGCTACACCTTC.

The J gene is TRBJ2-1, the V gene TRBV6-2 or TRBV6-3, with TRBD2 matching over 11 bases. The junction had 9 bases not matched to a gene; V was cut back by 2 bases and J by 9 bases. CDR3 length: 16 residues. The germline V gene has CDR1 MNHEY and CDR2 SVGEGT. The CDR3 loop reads CASSYLGLAGGGEQFF. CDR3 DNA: TGTGCCAGCAGTTACCTGGGGCTAGCGGGAGGAGGTGAGCAGTTCTTC.

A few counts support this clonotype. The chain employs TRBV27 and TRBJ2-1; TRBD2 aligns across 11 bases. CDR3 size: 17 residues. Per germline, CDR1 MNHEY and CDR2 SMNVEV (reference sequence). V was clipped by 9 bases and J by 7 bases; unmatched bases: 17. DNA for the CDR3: TGTGCCAGTTCGGGACTAGCGGAACACAAAGGGTGGAATGAGCAGTTCTTC. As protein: CASSGLAEHKGWNEQFF.

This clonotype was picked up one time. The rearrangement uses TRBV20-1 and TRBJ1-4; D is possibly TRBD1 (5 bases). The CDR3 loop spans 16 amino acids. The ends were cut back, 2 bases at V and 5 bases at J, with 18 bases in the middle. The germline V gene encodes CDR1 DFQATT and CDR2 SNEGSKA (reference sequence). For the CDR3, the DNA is TGCAGTGCTAGATCGGACCGAGGGGAGTGCAATGAAAAACTGTTTTTT. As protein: CSARSDRGECNEKLFF.

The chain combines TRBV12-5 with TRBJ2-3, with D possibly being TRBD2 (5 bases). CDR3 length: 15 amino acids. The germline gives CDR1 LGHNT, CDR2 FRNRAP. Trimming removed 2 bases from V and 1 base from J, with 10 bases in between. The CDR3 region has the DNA TGTGCTAGTGGTTTGCCTCGGGGAGGCACAGATACGCAGTATTTT. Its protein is CASGLPRGGTDTQYF.

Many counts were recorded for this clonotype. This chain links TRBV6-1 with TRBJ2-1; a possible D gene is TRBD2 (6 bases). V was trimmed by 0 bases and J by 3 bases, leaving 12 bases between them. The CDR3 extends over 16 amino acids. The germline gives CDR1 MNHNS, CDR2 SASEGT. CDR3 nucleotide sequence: TGTGCCAGCAGTGAAGCGCGGCGGCGGGACTACAATGAGCAGTTCTTC. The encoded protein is CASSEARRRDYNEQFF.

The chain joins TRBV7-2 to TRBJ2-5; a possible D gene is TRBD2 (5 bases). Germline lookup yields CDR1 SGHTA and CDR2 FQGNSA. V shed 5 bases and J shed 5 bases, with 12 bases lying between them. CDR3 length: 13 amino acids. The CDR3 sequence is CASSATWEETQYF. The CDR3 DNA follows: TGTGCCAGCAGCGCCACGTGGGAGGAGACCCAGTACTTC.

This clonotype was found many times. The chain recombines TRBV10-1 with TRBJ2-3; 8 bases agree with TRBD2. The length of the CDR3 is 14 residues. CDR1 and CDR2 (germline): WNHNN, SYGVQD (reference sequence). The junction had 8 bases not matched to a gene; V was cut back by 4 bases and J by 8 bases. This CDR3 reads CASSAGTSRSTQYF. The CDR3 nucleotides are TGCGCCAGCAGTGCCGGGACTAGTCGGAGTACGCAGTATTTT.

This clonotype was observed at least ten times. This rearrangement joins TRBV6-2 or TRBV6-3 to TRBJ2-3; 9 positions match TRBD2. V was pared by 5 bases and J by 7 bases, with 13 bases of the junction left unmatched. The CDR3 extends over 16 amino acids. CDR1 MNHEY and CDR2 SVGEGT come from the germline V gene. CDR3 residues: CASSPPLEREAHTQYF. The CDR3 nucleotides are TGTGCCAGCAGTCCCCCCCTCGAGCGGGAGGCCCATACGCAGTATTTT.

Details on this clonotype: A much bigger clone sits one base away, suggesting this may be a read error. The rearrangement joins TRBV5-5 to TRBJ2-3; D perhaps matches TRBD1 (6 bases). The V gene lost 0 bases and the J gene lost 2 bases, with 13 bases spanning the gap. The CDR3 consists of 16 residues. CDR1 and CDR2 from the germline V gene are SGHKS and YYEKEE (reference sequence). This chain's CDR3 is CASSLVPNRATDTQYF. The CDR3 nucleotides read TGTGCCAGCAGCTTGGTCCCAAACAGGGCCACAGATACGCAGTATTTT.

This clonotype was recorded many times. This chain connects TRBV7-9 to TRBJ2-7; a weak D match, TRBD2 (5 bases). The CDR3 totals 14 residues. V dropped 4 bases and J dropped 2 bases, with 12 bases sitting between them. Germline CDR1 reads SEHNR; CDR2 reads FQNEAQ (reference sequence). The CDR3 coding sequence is TGTGCCAGCAGCTCGGACGGGAACCCCTACGAGCAGTACTTC. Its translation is CASSSDGNPYEQYF.

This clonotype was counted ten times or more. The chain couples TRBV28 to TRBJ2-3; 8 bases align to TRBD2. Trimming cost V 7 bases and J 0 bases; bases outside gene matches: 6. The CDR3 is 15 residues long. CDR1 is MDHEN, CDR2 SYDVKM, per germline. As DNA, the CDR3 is TGTGCCAGCACCACCACTAGCGGTAGCACAGATACGCAGTATTTT. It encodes CASTTTSGSTDTQYF.

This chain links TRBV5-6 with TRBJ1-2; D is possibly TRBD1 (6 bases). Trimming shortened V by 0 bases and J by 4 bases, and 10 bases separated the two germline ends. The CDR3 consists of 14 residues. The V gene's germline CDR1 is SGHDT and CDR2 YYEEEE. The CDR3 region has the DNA TGTGCCAGCAGCTTGGCAAAACAGGGCTATGGCTACACCTTC. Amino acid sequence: CASSLAKQGYGYTF.